This T cell receptor (beta chain) was profiled in a study of Graves' ophthalmopathy and Graves' hyperthyroidism. Findings and caveats of the study: Blood also carried most expanded thyroid clonotypes exceeding 0.001 frequency.

Notes on this clonotype: Its antigen is not known.

Trimming removed 4 bases from V and 6 bases from J; junction bases left unmatched: 9. The CDR3 covers 14 residues. Looked up from germline, CDR1 is SQVTM and CDR2 is ANQGSEA. Pregnant or lactating patients and those with other autoimmune diseases or uncontrolled infections were excluded. Diagnoses were established from clinical symptoms, serum thyroxine, TRAb, thyroid ultrasound and orbital computed tomography. RNA transcripts were the template, and TCR beta CDR3 regions were amplified from them. After a first-round RT-PCR with HTBI primers, a second-round multiplex PCR was run. TCRdb redid the calling of the multiplex PCR reads with MiXCR, one entry per CDR3 protein. Of 580,000 or so distinct CDR3 sequences in the sample, 35% to 40% were seen once.

V gene TRBV29-1 combines with J gene TRBJ1-1, with 9 bases aligning to TRBD1. Sequencing was performed on peripheral blood or thyroid tissue (not recorded which). The source is an adult man with Graves' hyperthyroidism. The CDR3 region is CSVAGTGKSAEAFF. CDR3 nucleotide sequence: TGCAGCGTTGCCGGGACAGGGAAAAGCGCTGAAGCTTTCTTT.